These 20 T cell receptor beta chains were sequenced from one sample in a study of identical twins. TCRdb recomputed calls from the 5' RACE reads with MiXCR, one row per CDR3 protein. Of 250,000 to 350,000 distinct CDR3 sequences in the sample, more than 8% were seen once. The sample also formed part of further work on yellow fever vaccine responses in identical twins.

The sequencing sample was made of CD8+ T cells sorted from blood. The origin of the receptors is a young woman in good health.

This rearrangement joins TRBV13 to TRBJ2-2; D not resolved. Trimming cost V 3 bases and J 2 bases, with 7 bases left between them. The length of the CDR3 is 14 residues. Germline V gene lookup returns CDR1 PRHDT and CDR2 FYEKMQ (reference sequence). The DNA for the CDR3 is TGTGCCAGCAGCTTTCAGGCAAACACCGGGGAGCTGTTTTTT. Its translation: CASSFQANTGELFF.

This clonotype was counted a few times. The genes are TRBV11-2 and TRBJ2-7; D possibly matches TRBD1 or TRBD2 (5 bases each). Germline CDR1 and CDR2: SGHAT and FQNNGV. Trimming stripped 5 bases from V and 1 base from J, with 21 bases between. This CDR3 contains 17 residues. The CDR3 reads CASSGARVAPPSYEQYF. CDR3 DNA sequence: TGTGCCAGCAGCGGGGCTAGGGTAGCGCCCCCGTCCTACGAGCAGTACTTC. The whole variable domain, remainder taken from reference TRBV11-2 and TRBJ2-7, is EAGVAQSPRYKIIEKRQSVAFWCNPISGHATLYWYQQILGQGPKLLIQFQNNGVVDDSQLPKDRFSAERLKGVDSTLKIQPAKLEDSAVYLCASSGARVAPPSYEQYFGPGTRLTVT.

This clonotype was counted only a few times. CDR3 loop: CASSDSPSGGANEQFF. The CDR3 bases are TGTGCCAGCAGTGACTCTCCTAGCGGGGGGGCCAATGAGCAGTTCTTC. This rearrangement joins TRBV6-4 to TRBJ2-1, with 12 bases that match TRBD2. This CDR3 region has 16 residues. V shed 0 bases and J 6 bases; nucleotides not matched to a gene: 3. Germline CDR1 and CDR2: MRHNA and SNTAGT.

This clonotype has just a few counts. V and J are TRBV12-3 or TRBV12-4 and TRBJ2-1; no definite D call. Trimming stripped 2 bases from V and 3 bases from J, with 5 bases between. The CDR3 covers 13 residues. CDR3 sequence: CASSLQIYNEQFF. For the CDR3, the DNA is TGTGCCAGCAGTTTACAGATCTACAATGAGCAGTTCTTC.

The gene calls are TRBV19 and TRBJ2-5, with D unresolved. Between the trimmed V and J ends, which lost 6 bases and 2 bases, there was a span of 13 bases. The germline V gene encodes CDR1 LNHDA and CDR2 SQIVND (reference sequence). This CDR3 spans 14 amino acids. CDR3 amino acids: CASRNWPRQETQYF. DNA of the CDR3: TGTGCCAGTAGAAACTGGCCCCGACAAGAGACCCAGTACTTC.

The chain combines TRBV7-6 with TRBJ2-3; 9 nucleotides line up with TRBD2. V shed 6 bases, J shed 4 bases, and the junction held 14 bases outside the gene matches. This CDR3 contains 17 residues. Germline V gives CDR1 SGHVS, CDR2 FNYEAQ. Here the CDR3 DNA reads TGTGCCAGCAGTTTACCCCGGCGGGGGGGAGGGGCAGATACGCAGTATTTT. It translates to CASSLPRRGGGADTQYF.

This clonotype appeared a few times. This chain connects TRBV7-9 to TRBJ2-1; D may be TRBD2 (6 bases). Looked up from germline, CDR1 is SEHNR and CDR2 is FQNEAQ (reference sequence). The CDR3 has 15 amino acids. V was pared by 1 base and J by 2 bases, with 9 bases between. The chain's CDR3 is CASSLGLATYNEQFF. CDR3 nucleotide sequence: TGTGCCAGCAGCTTAGGGCTAGCGACCTACAATGAGCAGTTCTTC.

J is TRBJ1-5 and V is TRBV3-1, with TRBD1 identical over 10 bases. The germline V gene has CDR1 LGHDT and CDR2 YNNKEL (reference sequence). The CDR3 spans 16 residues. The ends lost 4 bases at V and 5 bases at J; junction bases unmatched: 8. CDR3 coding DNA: TGTGCCAGCAGCCCCCTGGACAGGGGGATATATCAGCCCCAGCATTTT. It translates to CASSPLDRGIYQPQHF.

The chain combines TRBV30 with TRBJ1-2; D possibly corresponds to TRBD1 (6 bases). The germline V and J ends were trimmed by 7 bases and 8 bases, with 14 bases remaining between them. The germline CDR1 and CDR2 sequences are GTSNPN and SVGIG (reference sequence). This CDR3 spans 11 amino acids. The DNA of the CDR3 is TGTGCCTTTCCGACAGGAGACGGCTACACCTTC. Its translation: CAFPTGDGYTF.

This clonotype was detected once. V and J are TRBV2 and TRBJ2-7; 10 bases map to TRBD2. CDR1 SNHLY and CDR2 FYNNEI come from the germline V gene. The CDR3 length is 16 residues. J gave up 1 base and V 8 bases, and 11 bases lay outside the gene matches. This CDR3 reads CASLGISSGSSYEQYF. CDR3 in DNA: TGTGCCAGCCTCGGGATCTCTAGCGGGAGTTCCTACGAGCAGTACTTC. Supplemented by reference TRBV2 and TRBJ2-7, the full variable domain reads EPEVTQTPSHQVTQMGQEVILRCVPISNHLYFYWYRQILGQKVEFLVSFYNNEISEKSEIFDDQFSVERPDGSNFTLKIRSTKLEDSAMYFCASLGISSGSSYEQYFGPGTRLTVT.

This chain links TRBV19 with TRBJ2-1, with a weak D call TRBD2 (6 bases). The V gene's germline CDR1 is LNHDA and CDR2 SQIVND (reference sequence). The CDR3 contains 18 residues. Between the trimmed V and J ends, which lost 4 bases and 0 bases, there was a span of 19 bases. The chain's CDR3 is CASSSHHLTRSSYNEQFF. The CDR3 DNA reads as TGTGCCAGTAGTAGCCATCACCTGACTAGGAGCTCCTACAATGAGCAGTTCTTC.

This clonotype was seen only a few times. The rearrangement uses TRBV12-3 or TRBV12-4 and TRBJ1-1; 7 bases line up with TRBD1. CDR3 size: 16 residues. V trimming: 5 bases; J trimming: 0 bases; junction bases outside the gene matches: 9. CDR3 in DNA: TGTGCCAGCAGTCCCGTACAGGGGTGGATGAACACTGAAGCTTTCTTT. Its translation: CASSPVQGWMNTEAFF.

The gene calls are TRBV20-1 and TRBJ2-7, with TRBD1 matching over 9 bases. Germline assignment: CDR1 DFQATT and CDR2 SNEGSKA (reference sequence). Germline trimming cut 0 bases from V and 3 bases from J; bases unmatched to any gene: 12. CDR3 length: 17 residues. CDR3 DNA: TGCAGTGCTAGAGATTACAATCCGGGACAGGGATTCTACGAGCAGTACTTC. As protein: CSARDYNPGQGFYEQYF.

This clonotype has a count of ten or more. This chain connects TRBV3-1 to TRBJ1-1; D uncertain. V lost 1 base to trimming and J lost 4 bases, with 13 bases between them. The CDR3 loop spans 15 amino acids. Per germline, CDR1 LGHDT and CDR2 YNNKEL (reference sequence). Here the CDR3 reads CASSQGRMVGTEAFF. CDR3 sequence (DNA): TGTGCCAGCAGCCAAGGCAGGATGGTCGGCACTGAAGCTTTCTTT.

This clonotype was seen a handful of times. The CDR3 coding sequence is TGTGCCAGCAGCGCCAACGCGGGGGAGGGGGTCTACGAGCAGTACTTC. Translated: CASSANAGEGVYEQYF. V gene TRBV7-9 combines with J gene TRBJ2-7, with D tentatively TRBD2 (7 bases). In germline, CDR1 is SEHNR, CDR2 FQNEAQ (reference sequence). The CDR3 consists of 16 residues. Trimming removed 5 bases from V and 3 bases from J, with 20 bases in between.

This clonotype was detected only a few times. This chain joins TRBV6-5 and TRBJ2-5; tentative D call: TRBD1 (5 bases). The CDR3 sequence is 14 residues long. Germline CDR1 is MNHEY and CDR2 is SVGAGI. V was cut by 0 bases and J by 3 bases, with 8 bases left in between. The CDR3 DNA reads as TGTGCCAGCAGTTACTCGGGGCGTAAAGAGACCCAGTACTTC. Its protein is CASSYSGRKETQYF.

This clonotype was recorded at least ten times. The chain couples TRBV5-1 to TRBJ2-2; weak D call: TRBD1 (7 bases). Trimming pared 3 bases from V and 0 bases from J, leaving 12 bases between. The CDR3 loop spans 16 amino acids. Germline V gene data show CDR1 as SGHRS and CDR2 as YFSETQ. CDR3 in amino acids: CASSSGGRSNTGELFF. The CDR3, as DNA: TGCGCCAGCAGCTCAGGGGGGCGATCGAACACCGGGGAGCTGTTTTTT.

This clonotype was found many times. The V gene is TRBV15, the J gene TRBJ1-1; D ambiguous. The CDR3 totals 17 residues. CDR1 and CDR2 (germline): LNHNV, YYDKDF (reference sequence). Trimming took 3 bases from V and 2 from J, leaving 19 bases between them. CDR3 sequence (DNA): TGTGCCACCAGCAGTACGTGGGGTAGGGCGCCAAACACTGAAGCTTTCTTT. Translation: CATSSTWGRAPNTEAFF.

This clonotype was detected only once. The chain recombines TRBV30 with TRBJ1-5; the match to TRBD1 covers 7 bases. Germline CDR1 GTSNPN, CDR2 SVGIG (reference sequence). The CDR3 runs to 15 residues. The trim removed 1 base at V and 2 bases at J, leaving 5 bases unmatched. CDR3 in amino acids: CAWSERGRGNQPQHF. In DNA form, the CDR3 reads TGTGCCTGGAGTGAGAGGGGGCGAGGCAATCAGCCCCAGCATTTT.

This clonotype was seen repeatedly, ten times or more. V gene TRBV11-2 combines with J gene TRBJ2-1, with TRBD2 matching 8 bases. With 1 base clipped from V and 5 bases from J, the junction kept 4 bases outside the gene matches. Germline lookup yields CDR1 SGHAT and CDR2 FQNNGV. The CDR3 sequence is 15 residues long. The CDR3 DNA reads TGTGCCAGCAGCTTAGGGGTAGCGGGAAACAATGAGCAGTTCTTC. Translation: CASSLGVAGNNEQFF.